A selection of T cell receptor beta chains follows, all from one sample in a study of memory CD4+ T cells and cytomegalovirus serostatus. Some clones are missing from TCRdb's copy, which holds only in-frame ones; the method was immunoSEQ multiplex PCR. This sample yields 75,000 to 95,000 clones, of which approximately 80% are seen a single time; 0.78% belongs to the top ten. What was sequenced was memory CD4+ T cells from blood. The origin of the receptors is an adult in good health and CMV-seronegative. Each CDR3 is given with its conserved first and last residue. The D gene is left open where the match is weak. Clone sizes are given selectively: once, few, many, or a class where the clone is expanded.

j_call: TRBJ1-5
d_call: .
v_call: TRBV19
clone_size: .
cdr3_aa: CASSSLIRNQPQHF
cdr3_nt: TGTGCCAGTAGTTCCCTAATAAGGAATCAGCCCCAGCATTTT

j_call: TRBJ2-2
d_call: TRBD1
v_call: TRBV4-1
clone_size: few
cdr3_aa: CASSHTTGGADTGELFF
cdr3_nt: TGCGCCAGCAGCCATACCACAGGGGGTGCGGACACCGGGGAGCTGTTTTTT

j_call: TRBJ2-5
d_call: .
v_call: TRBV7-9
clone_size: .
cdr3_aa: CASSLGEETQYF
cdr3_nt: TGTGCCAGCAGCTTAGGGGAAGAGACCCAGTACTTC

j_call: TRBJ1-1
d_call: .
v_call: TRBV5-1
clone_size: .
cdr3_aa: CASSSHKGGESTEAFF
cdr3_nt: TGCGCCAGCAGCTCCCACAAGGGCGGGGAGAGTACCGAAGCTTTCTTT

j_call: TRBJ2-5
d_call: .
v_call: TRBV7-8
clone_size: .
cdr3_aa: CASSLMPGLQETQYF
cdr3_nt: TGTGCCAGCAGCTTGATGCCGGGGCTCCAAGAGACCCAGTACTTC

j_call: TRBJ2-7
d_call: .
v_call: TRBV25-1
clone_size: few
cdr3_aa: CASTTGPHEQYF
cdr3_nt: TGTGCCAGCACCACAGGGCCGCACGAGCAGTACTTC

j_call: TRBJ1-2
d_call: .
v_call: TRBV2
clone_size: once
cdr3_aa: CASSDRGRGYTF
cdr3_nt: TGTGCCAGCAGCGACCGGGGTCGTGGCTACACCTTC

j_call: TRBJ2-2
d_call: .
v_call: TRBV7-2
clone_size: .
cdr3_aa: CASSLVPQFTGELFF
cdr3_nt: TGTGCCAGCAGCTTAGTCCCACAGTTCACCGGGGAGCTGTTTTTT

j_call: TRBJ2-3
d_call: .
v_call: TRBV7-9
clone_size: .
cdr3_aa: CASSPASTDTQYF
cdr3_nt: TGTGCCAGCAGCCCCGCGAGCACAGATACGCAGTATTTT

j_call: TRBJ1-2
d_call: TRBD1
v_call: TRBV28
clone_size: few
cdr3_aa: CASSPNWGTEANYGYTF
cdr3_nt: TGTGCCAGCAGTCCTAATTGGGGGACAGAAGCTAACTATGGCTACACCTTC

j_call: TRBJ1-3
d_call: .
v_call: TRBV10-1
clone_size: .
cdr3_aa: CASSERRQPGMDTIYF
cdr3_nt: TGCGCCAGCAGTGAACGTCGGCAGCCGGGTATGGACACCATATATTTT

j_call: TRBJ2-5
d_call: TRBD2
v_call: TRBV9
clone_size: .
cdr3_aa: CASSVAAGRRETQYF
cdr3_nt: TGTGCCAGCAGCGTAGCAGCGGGACGGCGAGAGACCCAGTACTTC

j_call: TRBJ1-3
d_call: .
v_call: TRBV29-1
clone_size: .
cdr3_aa: CSVDVSGPGNTIYF
cdr3_nt: TGCAGCGTTGACGTTTCGGGGCCTGGAAACACCATATATTTT

j_call: TRBJ2-3
d_call: TRBD1
v_call: TRBV5-6
clone_size: .
cdr3_aa: CASSRTGTDTQYF
cdr3_nt: TGTGCCAGCAGCCGGACAGGGACAGATACGCAGTATTTT

j_call: TRBJ2-7
d_call: .
v_call: TRBV6-4
clone_size: .
cdr3_aa: CASSEVQGSGEQYF
cdr3_nt: TGTGCCAGCAGTGAAGTACAGGGTTCGGGCGAGCAGTACTTC

j_call: TRBJ1-5
d_call: .
v_call: TRBV2
clone_size: .
cdr3_aa: CASSAMSSQPQHF
cdr3_nt: TGTGCCAGCAGTGCGATGAGTAGTCAGCCCCAGCATTTT

j_call: TRBJ1-4
d_call: .
v_call: TRBV5-1
clone_size: .
cdr3_aa: CASSLVGEREKLFF
cdr3_nt: TGCGCCAGCAGCTTAGTGGGAGAACGGGAAAAACTGTTTTTT

j_call: TRBJ2-7
d_call: TRBD1
v_call: TRBV5-1
clone_size: .
cdr3_aa: CASSLGPGTASYEQYF
cdr3_nt: TGCGCCAGCAGCTTGGGCCCCGGGACAGCCTCCTACGAGCAGTACTTC

j_call: TRBJ1-1
d_call: .
v_call: TRBV5-5
clone_size: few
cdr3_aa: CASSLYVQALTEAFF
cdr3_nt: TGTGCCAGCAGCTTGTACGTACAGGCTTTGACTGAAGCTTTCTTT

j_call: TRBJ2-7
d_call: .
v_call: TRBV10-3
clone_size: .
cdr3_aa: CAISESLVERYEQYF
cdr3_nt: TGTGCCATCAGTGAGTCTTTAGTGGAAAGGTACGAGCAGTACTTC

j_call: TRBJ2-3
d_call: .
v_call: TRBV11-3
clone_size: .
cdr3_aa: CASSPGTDTQYF
cdr3_nt: TGTGCCAGCAGCCCGGGCACAGATACGCAGTATTTT

j_call: TRBJ1-2
d_call: TRBD1
v_call: TRBV6-6
clone_size: .
cdr3_aa: CASSYPDRGLDGYTF
cdr3_nt: TGTGCCAGCAGTTACCCGGACAGGGGGCTGGATGGCTACACCTTC

j_call: TRBJ1-1
d_call: .
v_call: TRBV9
clone_size: .
cdr3_aa: CASSVGQGRFNTEAFF
cdr3_nt: TGTGCCAGCAGCGTAGGGCAGGGGCGTTTTAATACTGAAGCTTTCTTT

j_call: TRBJ1-2
d_call: .
v_call: TRBV14
clone_size: few
cdr3_aa: CASSQRREYGYTF
cdr3_nt: TGTGCCAGCAGCCAACGGCGGGAGTATGGCTACACCTTC

j_call: TRBJ2-4
d_call: TRBD1
v_call: TRBV5-1
clone_size: .
cdr3_aa: CASSLDASGATGANIQYF
cdr3_nt: TGCGCCAGCAGCTTGGACGCCTCCGGGGCTACAGGGGCAAACATTCAGTACTTC

j_call: TRBJ1-1
d_call: .
v_call: TRBV30
clone_size: few
cdr3_aa: CAWRDGENTEAFF
cdr3_nt: TGTGCCTGGAGGGACGGCGAGAACACTGAAGCTTTCTTT

j_call: TRBJ2-3
d_call: TRBD2
v_call: TRBV19
clone_size: .
cdr3_aa: CASSDQAGGLDTQYF
cdr3_nt: TGTGCCAGTAGTGACCAGGCGGGGGGATTAGATACGCAGTATTTT

j_call: TRBJ1-5
d_call: TRBD1
v_call: TRBV6-6
clone_size: few
cdr3_aa: CASRKRGQGSDQPQHF
cdr3_nt: TGTGCCAGCAGGAAGCGAGGACAGGGTAGCGATCAGCCCCAGCATTTT

j_call: TRBJ1-4
d_call: .
v_call: TRBV5-1
clone_size: .
cdr3_aa: CASSLESLGSNEKLFF
cdr3_nt: TGCGCCAGCAGCTTGGAGTCTTTAGGGTCTAATGAAAAACTGTTTTTT

j_call: TRBJ2-6
d_call: .
v_call: TRBV4-3
clone_size: .
cdr3_aa: CASSQDYRQVYSGANVLTF
cdr3_nt: TGCGCCAGCAGCCAAGATTACAGACAGGTCTACTCTGGGGCCAACGTCCTGACTTTC

j_call: TRBJ1-1
d_call: TRBD1
v_call: TRBV6-5
clone_size: .
cdr3_aa: CASSFDRAEKNTEAFF
cdr3_nt: TGTGCCAGCAGTTTCGACAGGGCCGAGAAGAACACTGAAGCTTTCTTT

j_call: TRBJ2-5
d_call: TRBD1
v_call: TRBV5-1
clone_size: .
cdr3_aa: CASSVTGQGGETQYF
cdr3_nt: TGCGCCAGCAGCGTGACGGGACAGGGAGGGGAGACCCAGTACTTC

j_call: TRBJ1-2
d_call: TRBD1
v_call: TRBV7-2
clone_size: .
cdr3_aa: CASSPGQASEVYGYTF
cdr3_nt: TGTGCCAGCAGCCCCGGACAGGCCTCGGAGGTCTATGGCTACACCTTC

j_call: TRBJ2-3
d_call: .
v_call: TRBV5-1
clone_size: .
cdr3_aa: CASSLDGRAKDTQYF
cdr3_nt: TGCGCCAGCAGCTTGGATGGGCGAGCGAAGGATACGCAGTATTTT

j_call: TRBJ1-2
d_call: .
v_call: TRBV7-9
clone_size: .
cdr3_aa: CASSLGAASYGYTF
cdr3_nt: TGTGCCAGCAGCTTAGGAGCAGCCTCCTATGGCTACACCTTC

j_call: TRBJ1-1
d_call: .
v_call: TRBV5-1
clone_size: .
cdr3_aa: CASSLVPGTEAFF
cdr3_nt: TGCGCCAGCAGCTTGGTTCCGGGCACTGAAGCTTTCTTT

j_call: TRBJ2-7
d_call: TRBD2
v_call: TRBV6-5
clone_size: .
cdr3_aa: CASSTGGVEQYF
cdr3_nt: TGTGCCAGCAGCACGGGGGGGGTCGAGCAGTACTTC

j_call: TRBJ2-5
d_call: .
v_call: TRBV6-1
clone_size: .
cdr3_aa: CASSVRGETQYF
cdr3_nt: TGTGCCAGCAGTGTTCGAGGAGAGACCCAGTACTTC

j_call: TRBJ2-2
d_call: .
v_call: TRBV19
clone_size: .
cdr3_aa: CASSMRGRSTGELFF
cdr3_nt: TGTGCCAGTAGTATGCGGGGCCGGAGCACCGGGGAGCTGTTTTTT

j_call: TRBJ2-3
d_call: .
v_call: TRBV7-2
clone_size: .
cdr3_aa: CASSFGGLKRDTQYF
cdr3_nt: TGTGCCAGCAGCTTTGGCGGATTAAAACGGGATACGCAGTATTTT

j_call: TRBJ1-1
d_call: .
v_call: TRBV28
clone_size: .
cdr3_aa: CASRDFRRDGGEAFF
cdr3_nt: TGTGCCAGCAGGGATTTCAGAAGGGATGGAGGTGAAGCTTTCTTT

j_call: TRBJ1-6
d_call: .
v_call: TRBV11-2
clone_size: .
cdr3_aa: CASSLEVGNSPLHF
cdr3_nt: TGTGCCAGCAGCTTAGAAGTAGGGAATTCACCCCTCCACTTT

j_call: TRBJ2-4
d_call: .
v_call: TRBV5-4
clone_size: .
cdr3_aa: CASSLAGVGVNIQYF
cdr3_nt: TGTGCCAGCAGCTTGGCCGGGGTGGGTGTCAACATTCAGTACTTC

j_call: TRBJ2-7
d_call: .
v_call: TRBV2
clone_size: .
cdr3_aa: CASSASGFSSYEQYF
cdr3_nt: TGTGCCAGCAGTGCCAGCGGATTTAGCTCCTACGAGCAGTACTTC

j_call: TRBJ1-1
d_call: .
v_call: TRBV2
clone_size: .
cdr3_aa: CASSGPQDTEAFF
cdr3_nt: TGTGCCAGCTCGGGACCTCAGGACACTGAAGCTTTCTTT

j_call: TRBJ1-2
d_call: TRBD1
v_call: TRBV7-2
clone_size: medium-sized
cdr3_aa: CASSSQGNYGYTF
cdr3_nt: TGTGCCAGCAGCTCACAGGGGAACTATGGCTACACCTTC

j_call: TRBJ1-1
d_call: .
v_call: TRBV19
clone_size: .
cdr3_aa: CATWAGATAREAFF
cdr3_nt: TGTGCCACCTGGGCAGGGGCAACCGCACGAGAAGCTTTCTTT